This TCR beta chain was sequenced during a study of neurological immune-mediated disorders. The germline V and J ends were trimmed by 4 bases and 2 bases, with 9 bases remaining between them. CDR1 SGHKS and CDR2 YYEKEE come from the germline V gene (reference sequence). The CDR3 has 13 amino acids. One entry per CDR3 protein results from TCRdb running MiXCR on the 5' RACE reads. The profile covers some 76,000 distinct CDR3 sequences, with 2.5% to 4% appearing a single time and more than 4% taken by the ten largest. The table lists this clonotype with many counts. The chain recombines TRBV5-5 with TRBJ2-5; D possibly corresponds to TRBD1 (6 bases). The sequencing sample was made of PBMCs. The receptor was derived from a woman between 50 and 59 years old with multiple sclerosis. The CDR3 bases are TGTGCCAGCAGCACCAGGGGTCAAGAGACCCAGTACTTC. Residues: CASSTRGQETQYF.